Below, 29 T cell receptor beta chains from the same sample are listed, as sequenced in a study of early T cells in non-severe SARS-CoV-2 infection. MiXCR was run by TCRdb on the 5' RACE reads, yielding one entry per CDR3 protein. The sample consists of fewer than 120,000 distinct CDR3 sequences, roughly 12% of them appearing once. The sample was whole blood, taken at baseline. Every receptor here comes from an adult who was a healthcare worker with PCR-confirmed SARS-CoV-2 infection or an uninfected control (not recorded which).

V is TRBV18 and J is TRBJ2-5; D gene uncertain. CDR1 KGHSH and CDR2 LQKENI come from the germline V gene. V lost 3 bases and J 4 bases, leaving 9 bases between the germline ends. CDR3 length: 13 residues. CDR3 bases: TGTGCCAGCTCACCCCCCTGGGGAGAGACCCAGTACTTC. As protein: CASSPPWGETQYF.

There are many counts of this clonotype. The chain recombines TRBV7-9 with TRBJ2-3; no firm D call. Looked up from germline, CDR1 is SEHNR and CDR2 is FQNEAQ (reference sequence). The length of the CDR3 is 12 residues. V was shortened by 2 bases and J by 5 bases, with 5 bases between the two germline ends. The CDR3 DNA is TGTGCCAGCAGCTTACTCGGAGATACGCAGTATTTT. This sequence encodes CASSLLGDTQYF.

As concerns this clonotype: A read error may explain this, as a much larger clone is one base away. The V gene is TRBV2, the J gene TRBJ2-7; 9 bases are shared with TRBD2. This CDR3 is 15 amino acids long. Germline V gene data show CDR1 as SNHLY and CDR2 as FYNNEI. CDR3 in amino acids: CVSTKETSGPYEQYF. CDR3 DNA: TGTGTCAGCACCAAAGAGACTAGCGGACCCTACGAGCAGTACTTC. The variable domain in full, with the rest retrieved from reference TRBV2 and TRBJ2-7, is EPEVTQTPSHQVTQMGQEVILRCVPISNHLYFYWYRQILGQKVEFLVSFYNNEISEKSEIFDDQFSVERPDGSNFTLKIRSTKLEDSAMYFCVSTKETSGPYEQYFGPGTRLTVT.

In this sample, this clonotype turned up many times. This chain connects TRBV19 to TRBJ1-2; D not resolved. Deletions cut 6 bases from V and 4 bases from J, with 12 bases between. The CDR3 runs to 13 residues. Germline V lookup: CDR1 LNHDA, CDR2 SQIVND (reference sequence). The CDR3, as DNA: TGTGCCAGTAGCGAGAAAAACTTCTATGGCTACACCTTC. It codes for CASSEKNFYGYTF.

This clonotype was picked up one time. The chain combines TRBV29-1 with TRBJ1-1; perhaps TRBD1 as D (5 bases). CDR1 and CDR2 (germline): SQVTM, ANQGSEA. This CDR3 has 16 amino acids. Trimming cost V 1 base and J 4 bases, with 19 bases left between them. CDR3 loop: CSVEGRPGFAVTEAFF. The DNA for the CDR3 is TGCAGCGTTGAAGGACGGCCAGGGTTTGCGGTCACTGAAGCTTTCTTT. The full variable domain, completed using reference TRBV29-1 and TRBJ1-1, is SAVISQKPSRDICQRGTSLTIQCQVDSQVTMMFWYRQQPGQSLTLIATANQGSEATYESGFVIDKFPISRPNLTFSTLTVSNMSPEDSSIYLCSVEGRPGFAVTEAFFGQGTRLTVV.

This clonotype was counted at least ten times. The CDR3 DNA reads TGTGCCAGTAGTACGGACAGGGGCAATCAGCCCCAGCATTTT. It encodes CASSTDRGNQPQHF. The chain uses TRBV19 and TRBJ1-5, with 8 bases lining up with TRBD1. This CDR3 has 14 residues. Germline CDR1 and CDR2: LNHDA and SQIVND (reference sequence). J lost 2 bases, V lost 4 bases, and 1 base had no gene match.

There are a few counts of this clonotype. This rearrangement joins TRBV20-1 to TRBJ2-4; D is unresolved. The CDR3 consists of 14 residues. Trimming cost V 1 base and J 0 bases, with 7 bases left between them. Germline V CDR1 and CDR2: DFQATT, SNEGSKA (reference sequence). This CDR3 is CSARAELAKNIQYF. In DNA, the CDR3 is TGCAGTGCTAGAGCGGAACTAGCCAAAAACATTCAGTACTTC.

The gene calls are TRBV30 and TRBJ2-3; D perhaps matches TRBD2 (5 bases). CDR3 size: 15 residues. In germline, CDR1 is GTSNPN, CDR2 SVGIG (reference sequence). Trimming took 2 bases from V and 3 from J, leaving 15 bases between them. DNA of the CDR3: TGTGCCTGGAGTCCCACGGGGAGCAGGACAGATACGCAGTATTTT. It encodes CAWSPTGSRTDTQYF.

The J gene is TRBJ1-1, the V gene TRBV5-1, with D uncertain. The CDR3 sequence is 14 residues long. Trimming shortened V by 0 bases and J by 2 bases, and 8 bases separated the two germline ends. Germline V gene lookup returns CDR1 SGHRS and CDR2 YFSETQ. In nucleotides, the CDR3 is TGCGCCAGCAGCTTGGTCCAGGATAACACTGAAGCTTTCTTT. This sequence encodes CASSLVQDNTEAFF.

The chain has TRBV5-5 and TRBJ2-2, with 11 bases matching TRBD2. Germline V gene sequence: CDR1 SGHKS, CDR2 YYEKEE (reference sequence). The V and J ends lost 8 bases and 0 bases, in that order; junction bases with no gene match: 9. CDR3 length: 17 residues. The CDR3 nucleotides are TGTGCCAGGGGACACGTAGCGGGAGGGCCGAACACCGGGGAGCTGTTTTTT. Translation gives CARGHVAGGPNTGELFF.

This clonotype has a count of ten or more. The CDR3 spells CASSLEGTTNYNQPQHF. As DNA, the CDR3 is TGTGCCAGCAGCTTAGAAGGGACTACTAACTACAATCAGCCCCAGCATTTT. This chain joins TRBV7-8 and TRBJ1-5; TRBD1 might be the D (5 bases). Germline V gene data show CDR1 as SGHVS and CDR2 as FQNEAQ. The CDR3 covers 17 residues. V dropped 1 base and J dropped 3 bases, with 16 bases sitting between them. Based on the CDR3 plus reference TRBV7-8 and TRBJ1-5, the full variable domain is GAGVSQSPRYKVAKRGQDVALRCDPISGHVSLFWYQQALGQGPEFLTYFQNEAQLDKSGLPSDRFFAERPEGSVSTLKIQRTQQEDSAVYLCASSLEGTTNYNQPQHFGDGTRLSIL.

J is TRBJ2-6 and V is TRBV28; no clear D gene. V was trimmed by 2 bases and J by 0 bases, leaving 8 bases between them. The germline CDR1 and CDR2 sequences are MDHEN and SYDVKM. This CDR3 has 16 amino acids. CDR3 in amino acids: CASSLPGNSGANVLTF. CDR3 coding DNA: TGTGCCAGCAGTTTACCTGGAAACTCTGGGGCCAACGTCCTGACTTTC.

The chain is built from TRBV11-2 and TRBJ2-1, with D maybe TRBD2 (5 bases). Germline V lookup: CDR1 SGHAT, CDR2 FQNNGV. V dropped 6 bases and J dropped 3 bases, with 15 bases sitting between them. The CDR3 runs 15 residues. The CDR3 region has the DNA TGTGCCAGCAGTTTCGTCCGGGGAATCTACAATGAGCAGTTCTTC. Translating gives CASSFVRGIYNEQFF.

About this clonotype: The junction does not match germline at one end; this may be a read error. The V call is TRBV20-1, the J call TRBJ1-1, with 7 positions matching TRBD1. CDR3 length: 10 amino acids. From germline, CDR1 is DFQATT and CDR2 SNEGSKA (reference sequence). The CDR3 DNA reads as TGCAGTGCTCAGGACAGGAAAGCCTTCTTT. Residues: CSAQDRKAFF.

This clonotype was observed a single time. CDR3 DNA: TGTGCCAGCAGTGACAGGGGGGGCTACACCGGGGAGCTGTTTTTT. It translates to CASSDRGGYTGELFF. The genes are TRBV2 and TRBJ2-2, with D perhaps matching TRBD1 or TRBD2 (7 bases each). Trimming took 3 bases from V and 3 from J, leaving 11 bases between them. CDR3 size: 15 residues. Germline CDR1 is SNHLY and CDR2 is FYNNEI.

The chain combines TRBV7-3 with TRBJ1-1; 9 bases match TRBD1. The CDR3 sequence is 12 residues long. Germline CDR1 is SGHTA and CDR2 is FQGTGA. V was clipped by 8 bases and J by 8 bases; unmatched bases: 6. CDR3 protein: CASGTGTGEAFF. Written as DNA, the CDR3 is TGTGCCAGCGGGACAGGGACCGGCGAAGCTTTCTTT.

The table lists this clonotype with a few counts. The CDR3 coding sequence is TGCAGCGTATCTAGCGGGAGCTCCTACAATGAGCAGTTCTTC. Amino acid sequence: CSVSSGSSYNEQFF. The V gene is TRBV29-1, the J gene TRBJ2-1; TRBD2 agrees at 10 bases. The CDR3 is 14 amino acids. Germline CDR1 SQVTM, CDR2 ANQGSEA. With 6 bases clipped from V and 0 bases from J, the junction kept 2 bases outside the gene matches.

This clonotype occurred a few times. The chain carries TRBV6-5 and TRBJ2-7; 11 nucleotides agree with TRBD2. Germline V lookup: CDR1 MNHEY, CDR2 SVGAGI. CDR3 length: 15 residues. Losses at the gene ends were 6 bases for V and 4 bases for J; bases not matched to a gene: 8. The CDR3 DNA is TGTGCCAGCAGGTACGGGACTAGCGGAAAGTACGAGCAGTACTTC. Protein product: CASRYGTSGKYEQYF.

This clonotype was seen more than once but under ten times. The chain combines TRBV7-3 with TRBJ1-1; no firm D call. The CDR3 length is 16 residues. V was pared by 0 bases and J by 0 bases, with 11 bases between. Looked up from germline, CDR1 is SGHTA and CDR2 is FQGTGA. The CDR3 DNA sequence: TGTGCCAGCAGCTTAACCCCCCTAAGGATGAACACTGAAGCTTTCTTT. Translating it yields CASSLTPLRMNTEAFF.

In this sample, this clonotype turned up a few times. The chain employs TRBV5-1 and TRBJ2-1; D gene uncertain. CDR3 length: 12 amino acids. Per the germline V gene, CDR1 is SGHRS and CDR2 is YFSETQ. With 4 bases removed from V and 3 bases from J, the gap between germline ends came to 5 bases. The CDR3 spells CASSPYYNEQFF. DNA of the CDR3: TGCGCCAGCAGCCCATACTACAATGAGCAGTTCTTC.

This clonotype was detected only a few times. In DNA form, the CDR3 reads TGTGCCAGCCAGTCCAGGCCGGGCACTGAAGCTTTCTTT. Encoded protein: CASQSRPGTEAFF. This chain joins TRBV12-3 or TRBV12-4 and TRBJ1-1; D gene unclear. The CDR3 spans 13 residues. Trimming took 8 bases from V and 4 from J, leaving 14 bases between them.

The CDR3 bases are TGTGCCAGCAGCCAGACAGGGGGGAACACTGAAGCTTTCTTT. This sequence encodes CASSQTGGNTEAFF. The chain recombines TRBV3-1 with TRBJ1-1; TRBD1 matches 9 bases. V trimming: 3 bases; J trimming: 1 base; junction bases outside the gene matches: 0. CDR1 and CDR2 from the germline V gene are LGHDT and YNNKEL (reference sequence). The CDR3 loop spans 14 amino acids.

The rearrangement uses TRBV5-4 and TRBJ2-2; tentative D call: TRBD2 (5 bases). Germline CDR1 is SGHNT and CDR2 is YYREEE (reference sequence). V was cut by 1 base and J by 5 bases, with 9 bases left in between. The CDR3 is made up of 14 amino acids. In DNA, the CDR3 is TGTGCCAGCAGCTTGTATAGGAGGACCGGGGAGCTGTTTTTT. As protein: CASSLYRRTGELFF.

This clonotype has more than one count but fewer than ten. V and J are TRBV14 and TRBJ1-5; D remains ambiguous. This CDR3 is built from 13 residues. Germline CDR1 and CDR2: SGHDN and FVKESK. The germline V and J ends were trimmed by 4 bases and 4 bases, with 8 bases remaining between them. CDR3 in amino acids: CASSPTGNQPQHF. The CDR3 DNA sequence: TGTGCCAGCAGCCCAACGGGGAATCAGCCCCAGCATTTT.

This clonotype was recorded a few times. The CDR3 is CATSSQGEGTEAFF. In nucleotides, the CDR3 is TGTGCCACCAGCAGCCAGGGGGAGGGCACTGAAGCTTTCTTT. The rearrangement uses TRBV15 and TRBJ1-1; 7 bases line up with TRBD1. The CDR3 sequence is 14 residues long. Per germline, CDR1 LNHNV and CDR2 YYDKDF (reference sequence). V dropped 3 bases and J dropped 4; count of bases not matched to a gene: 5.

There are many counts of this clonotype. The chain employs TRBV25-1 and TRBJ1-5, with TRBD1 as a possible D gene (5 bases). Trimming left V 4 bases short and J 5 bases short, with 12 bases between. From germline, CDR1 is MGHDK and CDR2 SYGVNS. The CDR3 has 14 residues. CDR3 sequence: CASSAWGGDQPQHF. Here the CDR3 DNA reads TGTGCCAGCAGTGCCTGGGGAGGGGATCAGCCCCAGCATTTT.

This clonotype has a count of ten or more. The V gene is TRBV18, the J gene TRBJ1-4; 10 bases match TRBD1. The CDR3 has 15 amino acids. The germline gives CDR1 KGHSH, CDR2 LQKENI. J lost 7 bases, V lost 5 bases, and 7 bases had no gene match. CDR3 sequence (DNA): TGTGCCAGCTCAGAGACAGGGGGCGTACGTGAAAAACTGTTTTTT. It codes for CASSETGGVREKLFF.

The chain has TRBV6-5 and TRBJ2-7; D not certain. Trimming cost V 3 bases and J 0 bases, with 15 bases left between them. In germline, CDR1 is MNHEY, CDR2 SVGAGI. CDR3 length: 16 amino acids. In DNA form, the CDR3 reads TGTGCCAGCAGTTATTCGGCAGTCAGCCGCTCCTACGAGCAGTACTTC. It translates to CASSYSAVSRSYEQYF.

This clonotype was observed a few times. This chain links TRBV5-6 with TRBJ1-1; D gene uncertain. This CDR3 spans 15 amino acids. In germline, CDR1 is SGHDT, CDR2 YYEEEE. V was trimmed by 1 base and J by 1 base, leaving 11 bases between them. The CDR3 DNA follows: TGTGCCAGCAGCTTGCTAGGGCGGCAGAACACTGAAGCTTTCTTT. It encodes CASSLLGRQNTEAFF.